These 23 T cell receptor beta chains came from one sample sequenced in a study of CD8 T cells in ankylosing spondylitis. Study-level findings and limits: What appeared characteristic of ankylosing spondylitis blood was a TCR beta motif of 7 or 8 highly homologous variants.

TCRdb reanalysed the 5' RACE reads using MiXCR and keeps one entry per CDR3 protein. The table includes about 800,000 distinct CDR3 sequences, 12% detected once. The antigens of these receptors remain unknown. The sample comprised blood, either unsorted or a sorted T cell fraction (not recorded which). The receptor source for this set is a male donor with ankylosing spondylitis.

V gene TRBV6-2 or TRBV6-3 combines with J gene TRBJ2-1; D may be TRBD2 (6 bases). The V and J ends lost 7 bases and 5 bases respectively, with 18 bases between them. This CDR3 contains 15 residues. Germline CDR1 reads MNHEY; CDR2 reads SVGEGT. The CDR3 here is CASTSVGDWNNEQFF. The CDR3, as DNA: TGTGCCAGCACCTCAGTAGGGGACTGGAACAATGAGCAGTTCTTC.

This clonotype was seen many times. The chain joins TRBV7-9 to TRBJ2-5, with D perhaps TRBD2 (5 bases). Germline V lookup: CDR1 SEHNR, CDR2 FQNEAQ (reference sequence). The CDR3 loop spans 14 amino acids. Trimming took off 4 bases at V and 5 bases at J, with 14 bases between the two ends. CDR3 DNA sequence: TGTGCCAGCAGCTCCCGGGTACGAGGGGAGACCCAGTACTTC. Protein: CASSSRVRGETQYF.

The chain joins TRBV12-3 or TRBV12-4 to TRBJ1-3, with a possible D match to TRBD1 (5 bases). The length of the CDR3 is 14 residues. V lost 4 bases to trimming and J lost 1 base, with 8 bases between them. CDR3 sequence reads: CASSSGFSGNTIYF. The CDR3, as DNA: TGTGCCAGCAGTTCAGGGTTTTCTGGAAACACCATATATTTT.

The sample holds many counts of this clonotype. The V gene is TRBV10-3, the J gene TRBJ1-5; no definite D call. This CDR3 has 13 amino acids. The V end was cut by 0 bases, the J end by 8 bases, with 8 bases between. Germline-derived CDR1 and CDR2 are ENHRY and SYGVKD. The CDR3, as DNA: TGTGCCATCAGTGAGTCGATGGAGGAGCCCCAGCATTTT. It yields the protein CAISESMEEPQHF.

This rearrangement joins TRBV6-5 to TRBJ2-1; D is perhaps TRBD2 (5 bases). The CDR3 is 11 amino acids. Trimming removed 6 bases from V and 9 bases from J, with 9 bases in between. Germline V lookup: CDR1 MNHEY, CDR2 SVGAGI. Here the CDR3 DNA reads TGTGCCAGCAGAAAGGCGGGTGAGCAGTTCTTC. The encoded protein is CASRKAGEQFF.

This clonotype came up a few times. This chain connects TRBV5-1 to TRBJ2-3; the match to TRBD2 covers 11 bases. CDR1 and CDR2 from the germline V gene are SGHRS and YFSETQ. The CDR3 extends over 16 amino acids. J lost 2 bases, V lost 4 bases, and 6 bases had no gene match. The CDR3 sequence is CASSVLAGDFTDTQYF. CDR3 DNA sequence: TGCGCCAGCAGCGTACTAGCGGGGGATTTCACAGATACGCAGTATTTT.

This clonotype was observed a few times. This chain joins TRBV3-1 and TRBJ2-5, with a possible D match to TRBD2 (5 bases). Germline V gives CDR1 LGHDT, CDR2 YNNKEL (reference sequence). The CDR3 sequence is 14 residues long. The germline V and J ends were trimmed by 2 bases and 6 bases, with 13 bases remaining between them. CDR3: CASSQWWVAKTQYF. The CDR3 nucleotides read TGTGCCAGCAGCCAATGGTGGGTAGCGAAGACCCAGTACTTC.

The chain links TRBV12-3 or TRBV12-4 to TRBJ2-2; D gene ambiguous. The CDR3 runs 13 residues. The V end lost 6 bases, the J end lost 4 bases, and 9 bases lay between the germline ends. As DNA, the CDR3 is TGTGCCAGCAGATTGCAACTCACCGGGGAGCTGTTTTTT. Protein product: CASRLQLTGELFF.

In this sample, this clonotype turned up a few times. This chain joins TRBV4-2 and TRBJ2-3, with 13 bases that match TRBD2. Unmatched junction bases numbered 2, after V lost 0 bases and J lost 2 bases. CDR3 length equals 17 residues. CDR1 is LGHNA and CDR2 is YNFKEQ in the germline V gene. This CDR3 reads CASSQEGLAGSTDTQYF. The DNA of the CDR3 is TGTGCCAGCAGCCAAGAGGGACTAGCGGGATCCACAGATACGCAGTATTTT.

This clonotype was counted only a few times. CDR3 DNA: TGTGCCAGCAGCTGGGGGACTCACCAAGAGACCCAGTACTTC. It specifies CASSWGTHQETQYF. The V call is TRBV11-2, the J call TRBJ2-5; D is possibly TRBD2 (6 bases). Trimming pared 4 bases from V and 0 bases from J, leaving 9 bases between. The germline V gene has CDR1 SGHAT and CDR2 FQNNGV. The CDR3 sequence is 14 residues long.

This clonotype was detected only a few times. V gene TRBV20-1 combines with J gene TRBJ2-2; D not resolved. Deletions cut 3 bases from V and 6 bases from J, with 2 bases between. The germline gives CDR1 DFQATT, CDR2 SNEGSKA (reference sequence). The CDR3 extends over 10 amino acids. The DNA for the CDR3 is TGCAGTGCTAGCTCCGGGGAGCTGTTTTTT. Translating it yields CSASSGELFF.

In this sample, this clonotype turned up a few times. The V gene is TRBV5-1, the J gene TRBJ1-1, with D perhaps TRBD1 (5 bases). CDR3 size: 17 residues. V was clipped by 4 bases and J by 0 bases, with 19 bases between them. Germline loops: CDR1 SGHRS, CDR2 YFSETQ. The CDR3 nucleotides read TGCGCCAGCAGCCCTTTCAACGTCGGGGGAATGAACACTGAAGCTTTCTTT. This translates into CASSPFNVGGMNTEAFF.

This clonotype was observed a few times. The chain has TRBV7-2 and TRBJ1-5, with 8 bases aligning to TRBD1. Trimming at V came to 4 bases and at J to 4 bases, leaving 6 bases not matched to a gene. CDR1 and CDR2 (germline): SGHTA, FQGNSA. The length of the CDR3 is 15 residues. CDR3 residues: CASSSSTGENQPQHF. The DNA of the CDR3 is TGTGCCAGCAGCTCCTCGACAGGGGAAAATCAGCCCCAGCATTTT. Drawing the rest from reference TRBV7-2 and TRBJ1-5, the complete variable domain is GAGVSQSPSNKVTEKGKDVELRCDPISGHTALYWYRQSLGQGLEFLIYFQGNSAPDKSGLPSDRFSAERTGGSVSTLTIQRTQQEDSAVYLCASSSSTGENQPQHFGDGTRLSIL.

In its sample, this clonotype was seen a few times. The chain is built from TRBV10-2 and TRBJ2-3, with 11 bases matching TRBD2. J gave up 1 base and V 3 bases, and 6 bases lay outside the gene matches. The germline gives CDR1 WSHSY, CDR2 SAAADI. This CDR3 is built from 17 residues. The DNA of the CDR3 is TGCGCCAGCAGTGACACGACTAGCGGGACTGGCACAGATACGCAGTATTTT. Translation gives CASSDTTSGTGTDTQYF.

This rearrangement joins TRBV20-1 to TRBJ1-1; D remains ambiguous. The CDR3 length is 12 residues. From germline, CDR1 is DFQATT and CDR2 SNEGSKA (reference sequence). Trimming shortened V by 4 bases and J by 9 bases, and 15 bases separated the two germline ends. For the CDR3, the DNA is TGCAGTGCTAAGGATCTAACAGTACAAGCTTTCTTT. It is translated as CSAKDLTVQAFF.

This clonotype was counted only a few times. V and J are TRBV7-2 and TRBJ2-5; possible D gene TRBD2, 6 bases. With 5 bases removed from V and 6 bases from J, the gap between germline ends came to 16 bases. Germline CDR1 and CDR2: SGHTA and FQGNSA. The CDR3 runs 14 residues. In nucleotides, the CDR3 is TGTGCCAGCAGCCTGGGGAGGTCCGGGAAGACCCAGTACTTC. Its translation is CASSLGRSGKTQYF.

This clonotype was seen ten or more times. The chain carries TRBV12-3 or TRBV12-4 and TRBJ1-5; D is ambiguous. The V gene lost 5 bases and the J gene lost 1 base, with 9 bases spanning the gap. There are 14 residues in the CDR3. In DNA, the CDR3 is TGTGCCAGCAGTAATAGACGGAGCAATCAGCCCCAGCATTTT. This encodes CASSNRRSNQPQHF.

With respect to this clonotype: Here the CDR3 omits its conserved ending phenylalanine or tryptophan, so a read error is the likely source. V gene TRBV18 combines with J gene TRBJ2-1; D gene ambiguous. The CDR3 runs to 15 residues. CDR1 is KGHSH and CDR2 is LQKENI in the germline V gene. V was cut by 0 bases and J by 0 bases, with 6 bases left in between. CDR3 in DNA: TGTGCCAGCTCACCACCGACGAGCTCCTACAATGAGCAGTTCATC. Translated, it gives CASSPPTSSYNEQFI.

This clonotype was seen a few times. The chain carries TRBV24-1 and TRBJ2-2; TRBD1 matches 8 bases. J was trimmed by 3 bases and V by 4 bases; bases with no gene match: 12. Germline V lookup: CDR1 KGHDR, CDR2 SFDVKD. The CDR3 contains 18 residues. CDR3 residues: CATSDHGTDRAYTGELFF. CDR3 nucleotide sequence: TGTGCCACCAGTGACCACGGAACGGACAGGGCTTACACCGGGGAGCTGTTTTTT.

This clonotype has at least ten counts. The chain links TRBV4-3 to TRBJ1-1; 7 bases are shared with TRBD1. Germline V gene data show CDR1 as LGHNA and CDR2 as YSLEER. There are 16 residues in the CDR3. J was trimmed by 3 bases and V by 1 base; bases with no gene match: 8. CDR3 sequence (DNA): TGCGCCAGCAGCCAAGGACAGGGAAGAAGAGACACTGAAGCTTTCTTT. This sequence encodes CASSQGQGRRDTEAFF.

The chain employs TRBV4-2 and TRBJ2-3; D not certain. The germline CDR1 and CDR2 sequences are LGHNA and YNFKEQ. Trimming took 0 bases from V and 3 from J, leaving 10 bases between them. The CDR3 loop spans 15 amino acids. CDR3 sequence: CASSQEATRTDTQYF. The CDR3 DNA reads as TGTGCCAGCAGCCAAGAGGCGACACGGACAGATACGCAGTATTTT.

This clonotype was picked up a small number of times. This CDR3 is CASSAGHLYQETQYF. The DNA of the CDR3 is TGTGCCAGCAGTGCGGGACACCTGTACCAAGAGACCCAGTACTTC. The chain recombines TRBV6-2 or TRBV6-3 with TRBJ2-5; D possibly matches TRBD1 or TRBD2 (6 bases each). The CDR3 is 15 residues long. V shed 5 bases and J shed 0 bases, with 13 bases lying between them. Per the germline V gene, CDR1 is MNHEY and CDR2 is SVGEGT.

As to this clonotype: This clone may be a read error of a much larger clone one base away. The chain employs TRBV2 and TRBJ1-2; D not certain. Trimming left V 3 bases short and J 4 bases short, with 15 bases between. The CDR3 spans 15 residues. Per germline, CDR1 SNHLY and CDR2 FYNNEI. The CDR3 region has the DNA TGTGCCAGCAGTGACCGGACCGCCTTCAGCTATGGCTACACCTTC. Amino acid sequence: CASSDRTAFSYGYTF. The entire variable domain, with the rest obtained from reference TRBV2 and TRBJ1-2, is as follows: EPEVTQTPSHQVTQMGQEVILRCVPISNHLYFYWYRQILGQKVEFLVSFYNNEISEKSEIFDDQFSVERPDGSNFTLKIRSTKLEDSAMYFCASSDRTAFSYGYTFGSGTRLTVV.